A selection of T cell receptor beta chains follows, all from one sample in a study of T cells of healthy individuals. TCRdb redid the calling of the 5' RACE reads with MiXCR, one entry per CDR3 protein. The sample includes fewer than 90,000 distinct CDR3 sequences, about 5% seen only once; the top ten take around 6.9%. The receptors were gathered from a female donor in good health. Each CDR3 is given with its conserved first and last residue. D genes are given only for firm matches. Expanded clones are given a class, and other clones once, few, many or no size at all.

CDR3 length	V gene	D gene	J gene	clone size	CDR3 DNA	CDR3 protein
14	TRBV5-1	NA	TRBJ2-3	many	TGCGCCAGCATGATTGGGCCAGGCACAGATACGCAGTATTTT	CASMIGPGTDTQYF
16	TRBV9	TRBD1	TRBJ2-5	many	TGTGCCAGCAGCGTACGGACAGGGGGCATTAAAGAGACCCAGTACTTC	CASSVRTGGIKETQYF
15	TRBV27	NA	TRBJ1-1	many	TGTGCCAGCAGTCCACCCGGGACGGAAAACACTGAAGCTTTCTTT	CASSPPGTENTEAFF
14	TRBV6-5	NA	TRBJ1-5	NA	TGTGCCAGCAGTTACTTACCAGATGATCAGCCCCAGCATTTT	CASSYLPDDQPQHF
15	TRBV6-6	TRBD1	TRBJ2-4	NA	TGTGCCAGCAGTTACGGGACAGGGTCGGGGAACATTCAGTACTTC	CASSYGTGSGNIQYF
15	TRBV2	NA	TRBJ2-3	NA	TGTGCCAGCAGTATTCAGGGTGTGAGCACAGATACGCAGTATTTT	CASSIQGVSTDTQYF
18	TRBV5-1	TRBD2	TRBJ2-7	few	TGCGCCAGCAGCTGGGGGGGGGGACTAGCGGATTACTCCTACGAGCAGTACTTC	CASSWGGGLADYSYEQYF
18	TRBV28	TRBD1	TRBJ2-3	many	TGTGCCAGCAGTTTCGTTACCGGGACAGGAGATGACACAGATACGCAGTATTTT	CASSFVTGTGDDTDTQYF
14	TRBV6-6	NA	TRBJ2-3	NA	TGTGCCAGCAGTCCGGGAAGGAGCACAGATACGCAGTATTTT	CASSPGRSTDTQYF
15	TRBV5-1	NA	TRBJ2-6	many	TGCGCCAGCAGCTTGGCGGGCTCTGGGGCCAACGTCCTGACTTTC	CASSLAGSGANVLTF
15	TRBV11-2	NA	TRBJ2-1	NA	TGTGCCAGCAGCTTAGTCCAGGGGTCCCTCAATGAGCAGTTCTTC	CASSLVQGSLNEQFF
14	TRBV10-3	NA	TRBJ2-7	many	TGTGCCATCAGTGACTACCCGACAGTCTACGAGCAGTACTTC	CAISDYPTVYEQYF
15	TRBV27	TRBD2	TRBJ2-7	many	TGTGCCAGCAGTTTAGGACCAAGCGGGAGCTACGAGCAGTACTTC	CASSLGPSGSYEQYF
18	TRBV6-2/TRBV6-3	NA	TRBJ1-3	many	TGTGCCAGCAGTAACCCCCGACGGAGGACAAGCTCTGGAAACACCATATATTTT	CASSNPRRRTSSGNTIYF
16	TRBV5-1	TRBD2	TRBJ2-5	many	TGCGCCAGCAGCTTTTTTAGCGGGAGGGCCTTCGAGACCCAGTACTTC	CASSFFSGRAFETQYF
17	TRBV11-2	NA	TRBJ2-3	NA	TGTGCCAGCAGCTTAGGGAGGGGGGGGCCTAGCACAGATACGCAGTATTTT	CASSLGRGGPSTDTQYF
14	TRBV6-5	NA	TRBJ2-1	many	TGTGCCAGCAGTTACCGGCAGGAGGACAATGAGCAGTTCTTC	CASSYRQEDNEQFF
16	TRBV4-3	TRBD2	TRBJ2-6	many	TGCGCCAGCAGCCAAGATGTAGCGGGGGAACCCAACGTCCTGACTTTC	CASSQDVAGEPNVLTF
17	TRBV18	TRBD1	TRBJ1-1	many	TGTGCCAGCTCACCCGGGACAGGTGGCGGCCGGGGGACTGAAGCTTTCTTT	CASSPGTGGGRGTEAFF
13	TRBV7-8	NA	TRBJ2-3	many	TGTGCCAGCAGCTGGATAACGGGGGATACGCAGTATTTT	CASSWITGDTQYF
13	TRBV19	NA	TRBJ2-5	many	TGTGCCAGTAGTATTTCAGGGACGGAGACCCAGTACTTC	CASSISGTETQYF
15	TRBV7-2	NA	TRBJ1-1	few	TGTGCCAGCAGCTTATGGGGCACCGCCGGCACTGAAGCTTTCTTT	CASSLWGTAGTEAFF
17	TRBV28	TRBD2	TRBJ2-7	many	TGTGCCAGCAGTTCCCCGGCGGGAGGGGGGGCTTCCTACGAGCAGTACTTC	CASSSPAGGGASYEQYF